Below, 10 T cell receptor beta chains from the same sample are listed, as sequenced in a study of T-cell memory formation after mild COVID-19. TCRdb reprocessed the 5' RACE reads via MiXCR and lists one record per CDR3 protein. This table has some 350,000 distinct CDR3 sequences, 10% to 15% appearing once. The sample was PBMCs or a T cell subset sorted from them (not recorded which). These receptors originate from a man aged 18 to 29 who had mild COVID-19 (a few samples of this study predate the infection). Cell type and time point are not known.

This clonotype was seen more than once but under ten times. This chain joins TRBV25-1 and TRBJ1-1, with 7 nucleotides matching TRBD1. V shed 2 bases, J shed 4 bases, and the junction held 10 bases outside the gene matches. Germline V gene data show CDR1 as MGHDK and CDR2 as SYGVNS. The CDR3 covers 16 residues. The CDR3 nucleotides are TGTGCCAGCAGTGAAACCCCGGGGAGGGGGCTCACTGAAGCTTTCTTT. Amino acids: CASSETPGRGLTEAFF.

V and J are TRBV20-1 and TRBJ2-7; D assignment may be TRBD1 or TRBD2 (5 bases each). V lost 1 base, J lost 3 bases, and 13 bases lay in between. The germline V gene has CDR1 DFQATT and CDR2 SNEGSKA (reference sequence). The CDR3 extends over 14 amino acids. The CDR3 loop is CSARGRESFYEQYF. The CDR3 coding sequence is TGCAGTGCTAGAGGCAGGGAGTCGTTCTACGAGCAGTACTTC.

The chain employs TRBV5-4 and TRBJ1-5; D is unresolved. CDR3 length equals 13 residues. Per germline, CDR1 SGHNT and CDR2 YYREEE (reference sequence). V gave up 4 bases and J gave up 7 bases, with 12 bases separating them. The DNA for the CDR3 is TGTGCCAGCAGCCTGGGCCTCGCCCAGCCCCAGCATTTT. Translation gives CASSLGLAQPQHF. The whole variable domain, filled in from reference TRBV5-4 and TRBJ1-5, reads ETGVTQSPTHLIKTRGQQVTLRCSSQSGHNTVSWYQQALGQGPQFIFQYYREEENGRGNFPPRFSGLQFPNYSSELNVNALELDDSALYLCASSLGLAQPQHFGDGTRLSIL.

The V gene is TRBV7-2, the J gene TRBJ2-3; D is perhaps TRBD2 (5 bases). The length of the CDR3 is 14 residues. V lost 5 bases to trimming and J lost 5 bases, with 14 bases between them. Germline CDR1 and CDR2: SGHTA and FQGNSA. DNA of the CDR3: TGTGCCAGCAGCCGGCCGGCCCGGGGAGATACGCAGTATTTT. It is translated as CASSRPARGDTQYF.

This clonotype has only a few counts. The chain joins TRBV4-1 to TRBJ2-3; weak D call: TRBD1 (5 bases). Germline CDR1 is MGHRA and CDR2 is YSYEKL. Trimming cost V 5 bases and J 4 bases, with 16 bases left between them. CDR3 length equals 15 residues. This chain's CDR3 is CASSSPGIGPDTQYF. The CDR3 nucleotides are TGCGCCAGCAGCTCCCCAGGGATTGGGCCAGATACGCAGTATTTT.

There are a few counts of this clonotype. The chain uses TRBV2 and TRBJ1-5; D perhaps matches TRBD1 (5 bases). The CDR3 totals 14 residues. Per germline, CDR1 SNHLY and CDR2 FYNNEI. Deletions cut 8 bases from V and 0 bases from J, with 11 bases between. CDR3 protein: CASSDSDSNQPQHF. As DNA, the CDR3 is TGTGCCAGCTCCGACAGCGATAGCAATCAGCCCCAGCATTTT.

This clonotype has more than one count but fewer than ten. CDR3: CASRPDRGTGELFF. As DNA, the CDR3 is TGTGCCAGCAGGCCCGACAGGGGCACCGGGGAGCTGTTTTTT. V usage is TRBV6-2 or TRBV6-3 and J usage is TRBJ2-2; 8 bases are shared with TRBD1. Germline V lookup: CDR1 MNHEY, CDR2 SVGEGT. The CDR3 sequence is 14 residues long. The trim removed 6 bases at V and 4 bases at J, leaving 4 bases unmatched.

The V call is TRBV18, the J call TRBJ2-5, with D hard to call. There are 13 residues in the CDR3. V dropped 4 bases and J dropped 2 bases, with 8 bases sitting between them. Germline V gene data show CDR1 as KGHSH and CDR2 as LQKENI. The CDR3, as DNA: TGTGCCAGCTCACGCACTCTTCAAGAGACCCAGTACTTC. The encoded protein is CASSRTLQETQYF.

In its sample, this clonotype was seen many times. The CDR3: CASSLVAGNAQETQYF. The CDR3 coding sequence is TGTGCCAGCAGCTTAGTGGCGGGGAACGCCCAAGAGACCCAGTACTTC. The J gene is TRBJ2-5, the V gene TRBV7-2, with D possibly matching TRBD2 (6 bases). V was clipped by 1 base and J by 1 base, with 13 bases between them. The germline V gene has CDR1 SGHTA and CDR2 FQGNSA. The CDR3 has 16 amino acids.

V and J are TRBV19 and TRBJ1-1; 7 bases agree with TRBD1. CDR3 length: 13 residues. Trimming cost V 4 bases and J 4 bases; bases outside gene matches: 3. Per germline, CDR1 LNHDA and CDR2 SQIVND (reference sequence). The CDR3 DNA sequence: TGTGCCAGTAGTACGACAGGGAGCACTGAAGCTTTCTTT. Its protein product is CASSTTGSTEAFF.